Listed here is a single T cell receptor (beta chain). This clonotype was counted a few times. No antigen is known for it. Per-base qualities were not stored, and no clone one base away is much larger. Systemically healthy Caucasian individuals from Russia, roughly 40 in total and aged about 6 to 90 years, were included as donors. Each donor gave about 11 milliliters of peripheral blood, drawn into EDTA-treated Vacutainer tubes. Ficoll-Paque density-gradient centrifugation was used to isolate PBMCs, with at least 7 million per sample. Total RNA, at least 5 micrograms per sample, was extracted from PBMCs with Trizol reagent. For every donor, flow cytometry on a PBMC aliquot measured the percentage of naive CD45RAhigh/CD27high T cells. These data come from a study of blood T cells in healthy people across ages (dated by TCRdb to between 2014 and 2017). About the full investigation: Template switching captured roughly one uniquely barcoded TCR beta cDNA molecule per two T cells in model experiments. Using deep sequencing normalized with unique cDNA molecular identifiers, the study measured how TCR beta repertoire diversity changes with age. Four age groups were formed from the donors: young (average 16 years), middle-aged (less than 40), aged (about 68) and long-lived (approximately 80). To avoid experimental bias, donors of different ages were spread randomly across the sequencing lanes. Two additional independent replicas of 1 million unique cDNA reads from the same blood draw were analyzed for two donors (one aged 18 to 30 and one aged 80 or older). Points the paper makes about the study in general: A strong correlation was found between observed TCR beta diversity and the percentage of naive T cells measured by flow cytometry. Because profiling used bulk unsorted PBMCs, naive and antigen-experienced compartments could not be compared conclusively. Compared with the aged group, the long-lived group had more naive CD4+ T cells, fewer expanded clones and increased TCR diversity, a pattern suggesting age selection. Observed TCR beta diversity per million T cells fell roughly linearly with age, and a significant reduction was already apparent by age roughly 41. Donor CMV infection status was unknown, potentially confounding age-related changes in expanded clonotypes. Estimates of total diversity from one million sequenced T cells were regarded as lower bounds and underestimates.

Library prep was done by 5' RACE. Sequencing relied on an Illumina HiSeq 2500. A second PCR of about 6 to 12 cycles was performed with a sample-barcoded 5' primer and a J-beta primer mix. A template-switch 5' adaptor carrying 12 random nucleotides introduced a unique molecular identifier onto each TCR beta cDNA molecule. At least 3 million CDR3-containing paired-end reads were obtained from each sample. All of the RNA was converted into first-strand cDNA using the Mint cDNA synthesis kit, with a TRBC-specific oligonucleotide serving as the primer. All cDNA was treated with uracil-DNA glycosylase and then went through a first 18-cycle PCR with the universal primers M1SS and BC2_uni_R. Concerning the study's data processing: For normalization, 1 million high-quality reads were randomly selected from each sample, with every read carrying a distinct molecular identifier. Instead of being binned into consensus sequences, reads that shared molecular identifiers were thrown out. MiTCR, set to a Q25 quality threshold and the strictest error-elimination algorithm, was used for CDR3 identification, clonotype clustering and error correction. A nonparametric unseen species model with Euler transformation was used to estimate a lower bound on total TCR beta diversity. The public reads were quality trimmed at Q25 with fastp and then assembled into clones with MiXCR by TCRdb, keeping productive beta chains. Identical CDR3 protein sequences are pooled into one entry, listed with their most common genes and DNA. These V and J calls rely on TCRdb rather than the paper's analysis. Recorded for this sample are about 1.1 million distinct CDR3 sequences; around two fifths of them occurred a single time. The ten largest clonotypes hold over 10% of the sample.

The origin of this receptor is a man aged 18 to 29 in good health. Sequencing used blood.

The DNA sequence is as follows: TGTGCCAGCAGCTCCGGACACTCGACTGGCACAGATACGCAGTATTTT. Translated, it reads CASSSGHSTGTDTQYF. The chain links TRBV7-2 with TRBJ2-3; the best D guess is TRBD1, with 5 bases matching. CDR1 and CDR2, looked up from the germline V gene, are SGHTA and FQGNSA. A distance of 15 bases separates the germline ends of V and J, which lose 4 bases and 1 base respectively. The CDR3 contains 16 residues, cysteine and phenylalanine counted. The only DNA kept is the CDR3, 48 bases in frame from the first base.